The following is a T cell receptor (beta chain) sequence with its context. This clonotype was found many times. It lacks a known antigen. The sample holds no much larger clone one base away, and base qualities are not on file. The sample is drawn from a study of T-cell reconstitution after alpha-beta-depleted transplantation in children (dated by TCRdb to between 2015 and 2016). Turning to the overall study: T-cell immune reconstitution after TCRalphabeta/CD19-depleted allogeneic hematopoietic cell transplantation in children was quantitatively tracked in the study by means of TCR repertoire profiling.

On the study overall, not on this receptor specifically: Hyperexpanded clone frequencies declined over subsequent months; after one year, T-cell counts and TCRbeta diversity were mostly attributed to newly produced T cells. The apparently early recovery of alphabetaT-cell counts about two months after transplant reportedly depended on only several hundred rapidly expanded clones that came from non-depleted graft cells. In some patients, the high TCRbeta diversity seen at day 60 was put down to recipient T cells and intrathymic progenitors that had survived conditioning.

The library was built by means of PCR. These reads were obtained on an Illumina HiSeq 2500. To normalize quantification of the TCRbeta repertoire, the TCR libraries were built with molecular barcoding that relied on unique molecular identifiers. TCRdb reran the public reads through fastp at Q25 and MiXCR, keeping productive beta chains. Each entry merges the rows of one CDR3 protein and shows their most common DNA and genes. A total of over 200,000 distinct CDR3 sequences appear in this sample, approximately 8% of them only once. 35% to 45% of the sample is taken by the ten largest. Sample treatment or condition, as interpreted from the label and publication: allogeneic hematopoietic cell transplantation with graft depleted of TCRalphabeta T cells and CD19 B cells. Transplant recipients were children who received TCRalphabeta/CD19-depleted allogeneic hematopoietic cell grafts. CDR3 length: 16 amino acids, cysteine to phenylalanine. Only CDR3 DNA is held: 48 bases, read in frame from base 1. Relative to germline, V is 6 bases shorter and J is 1 base shorter, with 15 bases between their ends.

Sequenced here: PBMCs, mostly from graft donor cells, sampled 360 days after TCRalphabeta/CD19-depleted stem cell transplant. The clonotype originates from a male patient between 2 and 10 years old who had a stem cell transplant for acute myeloid leukemia, so the T cells may come from the graft donor. The chain couples TRBV12-3 or TRBV12-4 to TRBJ1-4, with no confident D gene call. The CDR3 region: CASSPPLRLTNEKLFF. The DNA sequence follows: TGTGCCAGCAGCCCACCTTTGAGACTAACTAATGAAAAACTGTTTTTT.